The 25 T cell receptor beta chains in this list originate from one sample, sequenced in a study of blood T cell repertoires in COVID-19. Assay: immunoSEQ multiplex PCR; the TCRdb copy retains only in-frame clones and omits some. In the table there are about 64,000 clones, approximately 86% of which are singletons. Sequenced material: peripheral blood. The receptors were gathered from a man in his forties with acute or convalescent COVID-19.

The rearrangement uses TRBV5-1 and TRBJ2-7; 9 bases map to TRBD1. There are 14 residues in the CDR3. Per the germline V gene, CDR1 is SGHRS and CDR2 is YFSETQ. Unmatched junction bases numbered 9, after V lost 4 bases and J lost 7 bases. In DNA form, the CDR3 reads TGCGCCAGCAGCCCTACAGGGGGCGCTGGGGAGCAGTACTTC. It encodes CASSPTGGAGEQYF.

V is TRBV15 and J is TRBJ2-3; 10 positions match TRBD2. With V trimmed by 4 bases and J by 4 bases, 5 bases remained unmatched. Germline V gene lookup returns CDR1 LNHNV and CDR2 YYDKDF (reference sequence). The CDR3 sequence is 15 residues long. The CDR3 DNA follows: TGTGCCACCAGCACCCGGCTAGCGGGGGCAGATACGCAGTATTTT. Translation: CATSTRLAGADTQYF.

The chain recombines TRBV28 with TRBJ2-7; 10 bases align to TRBD2. Germline V CDR1 and CDR2: MDHEN, SYDVKM. This CDR3 contains 14 residues. J was trimmed by 4 bases and V by 8 bases; bases with no gene match: 8. Written as DNA, the CDR3 is TGTGCCAGCCGGGATAGCGGGGGGTTATACGAGCAGTACTTC. It specifies CASRDSGGLYEQYF.

The V call is TRBV2, the J call TRBJ1-2; D possibly corresponds to TRBD1 (5 bases). This CDR3 has 12 amino acids. V was trimmed by 6 bases and J by 6 bases, leaving 11 bases between them. CDR1 SNHLY and CDR2 FYNNEI come from the germline V gene. CDR3 coding DNA: TGTGCCAGCAGCCCGCAGGGTAATGGCTACACCTTC. This encodes CASSPQGNGYTF.

This chain's CDR3 is CASSVELAGDDNEQFF. For the CDR3, the DNA is TGTGCCAGCAGCGTTGAGCTAGCGGGGGACGACAATGAGCAGTTCTTC. J is TRBJ2-1 and V is TRBV3-1 (or the pseudogene TRBV3-2); 10 nucleotides line up with TRBD2. The CDR3 covers 16 residues. J was trimmed by 5 bases and V by 5 bases; bases with no gene match: 9. Germline V gene sequence: CDR1 LGHDT, CDR2 YNNKEL (reference sequence).

This sequence joins TRBV6-5 and TRBJ2-1; D may be TRBD2 (5 bases). The CDR3 contains 13 residues. V was pared by 6 bases and J by 6 bases, with 12 bases between. Looked up from germline, CDR1 is MNHEY and CDR2 is SVGAGI. Here the CDR3 DNA reads TGTGCCAGCAGGGGCGGTGGGAGCAATGAGCAGTTCTTC. Translating it yields CASRGGGSNEQFF.

The chain uses TRBV27 and TRBJ1-2; D is uncertain. This CDR3 has 13 residues. V was pared by 4 bases and J by 7 bases, with 13 bases between. Germline CDR1 MNHEY, CDR2 SMNVEV (reference sequence). The CDR3 sequence is CASSSIYGSGYTF. The CDR3 DNA follows: TGTGCCAGCAGTTCCATTTATGGGAGTGGCTACACCTTC.

This chain joins TRBV18 and TRBJ2-3; no definite D call. Trimming took 0 bases from V and 6 from J, leaving 7 bases between them. Per germline, CDR1 KGHSH and CDR2 LQKENI. CDR3 length equals 13 residues. The CDR3 loop is CASSPPRVDTQYF. The CDR3 DNA reads TGTGCCAGCTCACCACCCCGGGTGGATACGCAGTATTTT.

This clone was seen a handful of times. The genes are TRBV5-1 and TRBJ1-2; TRBD1 might be the D (5 bases). The CDR3 has 15 residues. The germline V gene encodes CDR1 SGHRS and CDR2 YFSETQ. Trimming shortened V by 0 bases and J by 7 bases, and 16 bases separated the two germline ends. CDR3 coding DNA: TGCGCCAGCAGCTTGGCCGTAGCAGGGCAGACTGGCTACACCTTC. Translation gives CASSLAVAGQTGYTF.

The V gene is TRBV9, the J gene TRBJ2-5; D is perhaps TRBD1 (5 bases). V lost 0 bases, J lost 2 bases, and 11 bases lay in between. CDR3 length: 15 residues. Germline loops: CDR1 SGDLS, CDR2 YYNGEE. CDR3 amino acids: CASSVGRVGQETQYF. In nucleotides, the CDR3 is TGTGCCAGCAGCGTAGGCAGGGTAGGGCAAGAGACCCAGTACTTC.

The chain uses TRBV11-1 and TRBJ2-7; possibly TRBD2 for D (6 bases). The CDR3 has 13 residues. The germline V and J ends were trimmed by 5 bases and 3 bases, with 11 bases remaining between them. The germline gives CDR1 SGHAT, CDR2 FQDESV (reference sequence). CDR3: CASSPTGVYEQYF. The CDR3 nucleotides are TGTGCCAGCAGCCCGACGGGGGTCTACGAGCAGTACTTC.

This clone was observed a handful of times. The chain carries TRBV5-1 and TRBJ2-3, with 7 bases fitting TRBD1. Germline CDR1 is SGHRS and CDR2 is YFSETQ. V was pared by 0 bases and J by 4 bases, with 2 bases of the junction left unmatched. There are 14 residues in the CDR3. CDR3 nucleotides: TGCGCCAGCAGCTTGGAAGGGGGCCCAGATACGCAGTATTTT. Protein: CASSLEGGPDTQYF.

The V call is TRBV7-9, the J call TRBJ1-3, with a tentative D call TRBD1 (6 bases). Trimming removed 4 bases from V and 0 bases from J, with 22 bases in between. The CDR3 consists of 19 residues. Per the germline V gene, CDR1 is SEHNR and CDR2 is FQNEAQ (reference sequence). Written as DNA, the CDR3 is TGTGCCAGCAGCTCCGGACAGTCCTTTCGCCTTAGCTCTGGAAACACCATATATTTT. It specifies CASSSGQSFRLSSGNTIYF.

This clone turned up a few times. This sequence joins TRBV30 and TRBJ1-4, with a tentative D call TRBD1 (6 bases). This CDR3 region has 13 residues. V lost 3 bases to trimming and J lost 8 bases, with 13 bases between them. Germline V gene data show CDR1 as GTSNPN and CDR2 as SVGIG (reference sequence). CDR3 region: CAWRPPGVEKLFF. DNA of the CDR3: TGTGCCTGGAGACCTCCAGGGGTCGAAAAACTGTTTTTT.

The V and J genes are TRBV4-2 and TRBJ2-1, with D maybe TRBD1 (6 bases). The CDR3 consists of 17 residues. V lost 0 bases to trimming and J lost 1 base, with 13 bases between them. CDR1 and CDR2 (germline): LGHNA, YNFKEQ. CDR3 DNA: TGTGCCAGCAGCCAAGACGACAGGTATTCGTCCTACAATGAGCAGTTCTTC. It specifies CASSQDDRYSSYNEQFF.

V is TRBV13 and J is TRBJ1-1, with 7 bases identical to TRBD1. The V segment lost 6 bases and the J segment 4 bases; nucleotides outside the gene matches: 8. In germline, CDR1 is PRHDT, CDR2 FYEKMQ (reference sequence). CDR3 length: 14 amino acids. The DNA of the CDR3 is TGTGCCAGCAGACGGACAGGAATGGGCACTGAAGCTTTCTTT. This sequence encodes CASRRTGMGTEAFF.

The chain couples TRBV2 to TRBJ2-3, with 8 bases fitting TRBD1. This CDR3 has 15 amino acids. From germline, CDR1 is SNHLY and CDR2 FYNNEI. The V segment lost 5 bases and the J segment 4 bases; nucleotides outside the gene matches: 8. This chain's CDR3 is CASSPGQGESDTQYF. CDR3 sequence (DNA): TGTGCCAGCAGTCCAGGACAGGGAGAGTCAGATACGCAGTATTTT.

The CDR3 nucleotides are TGTGCCAGCAGTGAATCACAGTTCAATCAGCCCCAGCATTTT. This sequence encodes CASSESQFNQPQHF. The rearrangement uses TRBV25-1 and TRBJ1-5, with D hard to call. The CDR3 is 14 residues long. The V end was cut by 1 base, the J end by 3 bases, with 7 bases between. The germline V gene encodes CDR1 MGHDK and CDR2 SYGVNS.

This clone occurred once. The chain has TRBV18 and TRBJ1-5, with TRBD1 as a possible D gene (6 bases). The CDR3 extends over 14 amino acids. The V end was cut by 6 bases, the J end by 5 bases, with 14 bases between. Germline-derived CDR1 and CDR2 are KGHSH and LQKENI. Written as DNA, the CDR3 is TGTGCCAGCTCCACAGTAGGGGGGGATCAGCCCCAGCATTTT. Encoded protein: CASSTVGGDQPQHF.

V and J are TRBV7-8 and TRBJ2-7; weak D call: TRBD2 (6 bases). The CDR3 contains 15 residues. The germline V gene has CDR1 SGHVS and CDR2 FQNEAQ. Trimming left V 3 bases short and J 2 bases short, with 14 bases between. DNA of the CDR3: TGTGCCAGCAGCTTCGGGGGTCCTCTAACCTACGAGCAGTACTTC. Protein sequence: CASSFGGPLTYEQYF.

The rearrangement uses TRBV7-9 and TRBJ1-2; D gene uncertain. Germline V gives CDR1 SEHNR, CDR2 FQNEAQ (reference sequence). The CDR3 is made up of 15 amino acids. Trimming cost V 0 bases and J 2 bases, with 10 bases left between them. The CDR3 nucleotides read TGTGCCAGCAGCTTAGCCGATTCCCGGAACTATGGCTACACCTTC. Translated, it gives CASSLADSRNYGYTF. Based on the CDR3 plus reference TRBV7-9 and TRBJ1-2, the full variable domain is DTGVSQNPRHKITKRGQNVTFRCDPISEHNRLYWYRQTLGQGPEFLTYFQNEAQLEKSRLLSDRFSAERPKGSFSTLEIQRTEQGDSAMYLCASSLADSRNYGYTFGSGTRLTVV.

The CDR3 DNA follows: TGTGCCAGCAGCTTCAGGGACAGGATTGAAGCTTTCTTT. This sequence encodes CASSFRDRIEAFF. This chain connects TRBV5-6 to TRBJ1-1; 8 bases line up with TRBD1. This CDR3 has 13 residues. The V gene's germline CDR1 is SGHDT and CDR2 YYEEEE. V gave up 2 bases and J gave up 7 bases; unmatched junction bases: 4.

The rearrangement uses TRBV6-2 or TRBV6-3 and TRBJ1-2; 10 bases line up with TRBD1. CDR3 length equals 15 residues. Germline trimming cut 6 bases from V and 3 bases from J; bases unmatched to any gene: 7. The V gene's germline CDR1 is MNHEY and CDR2 SVGEGT. CDR3 DNA: TGTGCCAGCAGCCGGAGGACAGGGGGGTACTATGGCTACACCTTC. It specifies CASSRRTGGYYGYTF.

This chain's CDR3 is CASSLATRGPYNEQFF. CDR3 in DNA: TGTGCCAGCAGCTTAGCGACGCGGGGCCCGTACAATGAGCAGTTCTTC. V usage is TRBV7-7 and J usage is TRBJ2-1, with TRBD2 as a possible D gene (6 bases). Germline loops: CDR1 SSHAT, CDR2 FNYEAQ (reference sequence). The CDR3 length is 16 residues. V was trimmed by 0 bases and J by 4 bases, leaving 13 bases between them.

This chain uses TRBV28 with TRBJ1-3, with D perhaps matching TRBD1 (5 bases). V lost 4 bases and J lost 8, with 12 bases in between. The CDR3 has 13 residues. From germline, CDR1 is MDHEN and CDR2 SYDVKM. CDR3: CASSSPGGDTIYF. Here the CDR3 DNA reads TGTGCCAGCAGTTCCCCTGGGGGGGACACCATATATTTT.